One TCR beta chain is described in this entry. Methods used by the authors: Estimated nucleated cell counts came from reference gene primer amplification. Clones were read by immunoSEQ multiplex PCR, and TCRdb kept only the in-frame ones, dropping some. V, J and clone size derive from that table, while D and trimming were established from the DNA sequence. The table has fewer than 150,000 clones, roughly 90% seen once. The data were taken from a study of blood T cell repertoires in COVID-19. The overall study: PBMCs, B-cell-depleted T cells, or T cells provided the cDNA or gDNA that made up the material.

The TCR sequence derives from a human donor in a cohort sampled during active COVID-19. Sequencing was done on a sample of peripheral blood.

The CDR3 protein is CASSTIRTSHNEQFF. The CDR3 DNA is TGTGCCAGCAGCACAATCAGGACTAGTCACAATGAGCAGTTCTTC. The chain is built from TRBV6-5 and TRBJ2-1, with 7 bases identical to TRBD2. The CDR3 is 15 amino acids. The ends lost 6 bases at V and 5 bases at J; junction bases unmatched: 10. The germline CDR1 and CDR2 sequences are MNHEY and SVGAGI.